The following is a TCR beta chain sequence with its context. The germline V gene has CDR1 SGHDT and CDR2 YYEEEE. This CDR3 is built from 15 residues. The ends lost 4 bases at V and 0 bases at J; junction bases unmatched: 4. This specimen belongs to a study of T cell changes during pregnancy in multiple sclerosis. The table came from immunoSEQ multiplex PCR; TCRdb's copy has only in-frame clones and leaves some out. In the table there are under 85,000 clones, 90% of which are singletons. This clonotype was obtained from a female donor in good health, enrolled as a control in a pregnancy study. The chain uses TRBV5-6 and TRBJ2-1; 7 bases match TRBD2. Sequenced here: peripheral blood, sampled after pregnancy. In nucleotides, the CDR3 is TGTGCCAGCAGCCTCCGGGACTACTCCTACAATGAGCAGTTCTTC. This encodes CASSLRDYSYNEQFF.